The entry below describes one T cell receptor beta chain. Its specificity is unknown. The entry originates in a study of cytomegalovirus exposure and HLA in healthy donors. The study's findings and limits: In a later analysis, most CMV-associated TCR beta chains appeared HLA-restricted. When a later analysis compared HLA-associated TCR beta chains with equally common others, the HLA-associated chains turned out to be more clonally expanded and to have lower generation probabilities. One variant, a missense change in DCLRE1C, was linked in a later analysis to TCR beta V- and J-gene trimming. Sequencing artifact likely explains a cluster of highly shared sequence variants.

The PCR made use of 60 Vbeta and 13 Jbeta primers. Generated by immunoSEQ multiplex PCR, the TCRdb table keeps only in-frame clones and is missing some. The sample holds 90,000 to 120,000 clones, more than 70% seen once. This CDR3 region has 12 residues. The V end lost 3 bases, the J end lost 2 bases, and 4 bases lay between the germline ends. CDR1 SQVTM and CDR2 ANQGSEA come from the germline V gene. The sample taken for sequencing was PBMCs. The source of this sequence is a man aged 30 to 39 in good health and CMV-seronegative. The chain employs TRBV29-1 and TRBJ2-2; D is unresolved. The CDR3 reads CSVEGNTGELFF. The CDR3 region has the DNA TGCAGCGTTGAGGGCAACACCGGGGAGCTGTTTTTT.